Below, 15 T cell receptor beta chains from the same sample are listed, as sequenced in a study of T cell responses to AZD1222 COVID-19 vaccine (dated by TCRdb to about 2021). The time point label here, explained by the study, means: baseline before first vaccination. The library was generated by the immunoSEQ multiplex PCR assay. What TCRdb holds here is the immuneACCESS table cut down to in-frame rearrangements. Part of the clones is not present; checked against another copy, under half of the missing clones reflect an unresolved V gene, and the others are unexplained. The sample has over 100,000 clones on record, 91% of them singletons. The top ten clonotypes cover 7.5% of the sample. The material was peripheral blood, obtained on day 0 of AZD1222 vaccination. These receptors all stem from an adult in good health.

This chain uses TRBV2 with TRBJ1-3; no reliable D call. Germline-derived CDR1 and CDR2 are SNHLY and FYNNEI. This CDR3 spans 14 amino acids. Trimming left V 6 bases short and J 0 bases short, with 9 bases between. The CDR3 sequence is CASRDEFSGNTIYF. The CDR3 DNA sequence: TGTGCCAGCAGAGACGAGTTCTCTGGAAACACCATATATTTT. Full variable domain (missing parts from reference TRBV2 and TRBJ1-3): EPEVTQTPSHQVTQMGQEVILRCVPISNHLYFYWYRQILGQKVEFLVSFYNNEISEKSEIFDDQFSVERPDGSNFTLKIRSTKLEDSAMYFCASRDEFSGNTIYFGEGSWLTVV.

The chain couples TRBV5-1 to TRBJ2-7; possibly TRBD1 or TRBD2 for D (5 bases each). CDR1 is SGHRS and CDR2 is YFSETQ in the germline V gene. The CDR3 is made up of 17 amino acids. The ends were cut back, 3 bases at V and 3 bases at J, with 22 bases in the middle. The CDR3 sequence is CASSSAASRDRIYEQYF. For the CDR3, the DNA is TGCGCCAGCAGCTCGGCGGCTTCTCGGGACCGCATCTACGAGCAGTACTTC. Combining the CDR3 with reference TRBV5-1 and TRBJ2-7 gives the whole variable domain KAGVTQTPRYLIKTRGQQVTLSCSPISGHRSVSWYQQTPGQGLQFLFEYFSETQRNKGNFPGRFSGRQFSNSRSEMNVSTLELGDSALYLCASSSAASRDRIYEQYFGPGTRLTVT.

This chain links TRBV5-4 with TRBJ1-5; a possible D gene is TRBD1 (5 bases). The V end was cut by 1 base, the J end by 8 bases, with 13 bases between. There are 14 residues in the CDR3. Germline CDR1 SGHNT, CDR2 YYREEE (reference sequence). This CDR3 reads CASSLYGGGKPQHF. The CDR3 DNA is TGTGCCAGCAGCTTGTACGGGGGGGGTAAGCCCCAGCATTTT.

The DNA for the CDR3 is TGTGCCAGCAGCCAAGAGGGACTAGCGGACGAGCAGTTCTTC. Its translation: CASSQEGLADEQFF. V usage is TRBV3-1 (or the pseudogene TRBV3-2) and J usage is TRBJ2-1, with 11 bases that match TRBD2. CDR3 length equals 14 residues. J was trimmed by 10 bases and V by 0 bases; bases with no gene match: 2. Germline V gene sequence: CDR1 LGHDT, CDR2 YNNKEL (reference sequence).

The chain joins TRBV5-1 to TRBJ1-5; TRBD1 agrees at 8 bases. The CDR3 runs to 13 residues. J gave up 5 bases and V 4 bases, and 2 bases lay outside the gene matches. Germline CDR1 and CDR2: SGHRS and YFSETQ. The CDR3 is CASSVTGDQPQHF. In DNA, the CDR3 is TGCGCCAGCAGCGTGACAGGGGATCAGCCCCAGCATTTT.

The J gene is TRBJ1-1, the V gene TRBV19; D is perhaps TRBD1 (5 bases). Germline CDR1 is LNHDA and CDR2 is SQIVND (reference sequence). The CDR3 length is 15 residues. The ends were cut back, 4 bases at V and 3 bases at J, with 15 bases in the middle. The CDR3 DNA reads TGTGCCAGTAGTAACCTCGCAGGGAGGGACACTGAAGCTTTCTTT. The encoded protein is CASSNLAGRDTEAFF.

V usage is TRBV29-1 and J usage is TRBJ1-2, with a weak D call TRBD1 (5 bases). The CDR3 spans 15 residues. Trimming stripped 3 bases from V and 6 bases from J, with 20 bases between. The V gene's germline CDR1 is SQVTM and CDR2 ANQGSEA. CDR3 coding DNA: TGCAGCGTTGATCTGAGTTTGGGGACGTCTAATGGCTACACCTTC. It translates to CSVDLSLGTSNGYTF.

The rearrangement uses TRBV4-3 and TRBJ1-3; the D gene is possibly TRBD1 (6 bases). This CDR3 has 13 amino acids. The V and J ends lost 4 bases and 7 bases respectively, with 11 bases between them. Germline CDR1 is LGHNA and CDR2 is YSLEER. In nucleotides, the CDR3 is TGCGCCAGCAGCCCATCTCAGGGGAACACCATATATTTT. Residues: CASSPSQGNTIYF.

This chain joins TRBV15 and TRBJ1-1; D is undetermined. The CDR3 covers 13 residues. The V end lost 1 base, the J end lost 5 bases, and 8 bases lay between the germline ends. Germline V gene sequence: CDR1 LNHNV, CDR2 YYDKDF (reference sequence). The CDR3 DNA sequence: TGTGCCACCAGCAGAGGCCGGGGTACTGAAGCTTTCTTT. Residues: CATSRGRGTEAFF.

V gene TRBV2 combines with J gene TRBJ2-7; no clear D. This CDR3 region has 13 residues. Trimming left V 4 bases short and J 1 base short, with 8 bases between. The V gene's germline CDR1 is SNHLY and CDR2 FYNNEI. The CDR3 sequence: CASSVPLSYEQYF. DNA for the CDR3: TGTGCCAGCAGTGTCCCCCTATCCTACGAGCAGTACTTC.

The rearrangement joins TRBV18 to TRBJ2-7; a weak D match, TRBD2 (6 bases). Germline-derived CDR1 and CDR2 are KGHSH and LQKENI. The CDR3 length is 13 residues. Trimming stripped 6 bases from V and 5 bases from J, with 14 bases between. The CDR3, as DNA: TGTGCCAGCTCCTGGGGATCTAGCGACGAGCAGTACTTC. The encoded protein is CASSWGSSDEQYF.

The chain has TRBV5-1 and TRBJ2-5, with TRBD2 matching 11 bases. Germline values: CDR1 SGHRS, CDR2 YFSETQ. This CDR3 has 16 residues. Germline trimming cut 4 bases from V and 4 bases from J; bases unmatched to any gene: 9. The CDR3 loop reads CASSILGGLAGETQYF. In nucleotides, the CDR3 is TGCGCCAGCAGCATATTGGGAGGACTAGCGGGAGAGACCCAGTACTTC.

The rearrangement uses TRBV5-1 and TRBJ1-6, with 8 bases that match TRBD1. V lost 8 bases and J lost 5; bases outside the gene matches: 6. CDR3 length: 14 amino acids. CDR1 SGHRS and CDR2 YFSETQ come from the germline V gene. The CDR3 DNA sequence: TGCGCCAGTCGACAGGGGCAAGATAATTCACCCCTCCACTTT. It translates to CASRQGQDNSPLHF.

The rearrangement links TRBV7-9 to TRBJ1-3; D gene unclear. Trimming removed 3 bases from V and 0 bases from J, with 9 bases in between. The CDR3 extends over 15 amino acids. The germline V gene has CDR1 SEHNR and CDR2 FQNEAQ (reference sequence). The CDR3 sequence is CASSFWRSSGNTIYF. The CDR3 region has the DNA TGTGCCAGCAGCTTTTGGCGGAGCTCTGGAAACACCATATATTTT.

The chain is built from TRBV5-6 and TRBJ1-2, with 12 bases lining up with TRBD1. V lost 4 bases and J lost 6; bases outside the gene matches: 1. Germline loops: CDR1 SGHDT, CDR2 YYEEEE. The CDR3 covers 13 residues. CDR3 region: CASSRDRGHGYTF. CDR3 DNA sequence: TGTGCCAGCAGCCGGGACAGGGGGCATGGCTACACCTTC.